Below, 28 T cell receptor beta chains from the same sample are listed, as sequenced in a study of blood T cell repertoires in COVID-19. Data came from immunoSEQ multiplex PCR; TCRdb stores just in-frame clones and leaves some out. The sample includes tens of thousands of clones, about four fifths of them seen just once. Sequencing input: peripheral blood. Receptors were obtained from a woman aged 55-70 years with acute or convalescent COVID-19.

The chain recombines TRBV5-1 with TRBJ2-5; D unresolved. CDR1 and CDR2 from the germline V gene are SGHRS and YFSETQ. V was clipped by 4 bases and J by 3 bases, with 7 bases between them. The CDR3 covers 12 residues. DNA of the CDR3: TGCGCCAGCAGCCTTAATAAAGAGACCCAGTACTTC. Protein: CASSLNKETQYF.

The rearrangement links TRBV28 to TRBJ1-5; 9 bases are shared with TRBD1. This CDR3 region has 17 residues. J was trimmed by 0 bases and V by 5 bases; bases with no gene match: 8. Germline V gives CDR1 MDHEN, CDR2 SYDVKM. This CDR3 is CASSTPGTGYSNQPQHF. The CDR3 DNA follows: TGTGCCAGCAGTACCCCCGGGACAGGGTATAGCAATCAGCCCCAGCATTTT.

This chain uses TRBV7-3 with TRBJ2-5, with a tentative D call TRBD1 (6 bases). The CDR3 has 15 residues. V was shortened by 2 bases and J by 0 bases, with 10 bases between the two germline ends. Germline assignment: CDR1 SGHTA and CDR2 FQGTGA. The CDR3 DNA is TGTGCCAGCAGCTTATTAGGGGGAGACCAAGAGACCCAGTACTTC. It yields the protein CASSLLGGDQETQYF. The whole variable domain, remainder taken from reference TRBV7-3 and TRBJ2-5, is GAGVSQTPSNKVTEKGKYVELRCDPISGHTALYWYRQSLGQGPEFLIYFQGTGAADDSGLPNDRFFAVRPEGSVSTLKIQRTERGDSAVYLCASSLLGGDQETQYFGPGTRLLVL.

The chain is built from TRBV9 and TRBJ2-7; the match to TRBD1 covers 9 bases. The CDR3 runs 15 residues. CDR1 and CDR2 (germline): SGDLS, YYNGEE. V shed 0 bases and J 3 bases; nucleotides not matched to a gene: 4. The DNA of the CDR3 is TGTGCCAGCAGCGTAGGGGACAGGGTGGACTACGAGCAGTACTTC. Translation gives CASSVGDRVDYEQYF.

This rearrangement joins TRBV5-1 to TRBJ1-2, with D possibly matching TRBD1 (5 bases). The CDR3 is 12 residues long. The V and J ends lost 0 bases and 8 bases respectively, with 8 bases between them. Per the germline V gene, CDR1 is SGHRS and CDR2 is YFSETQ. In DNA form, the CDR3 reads TGCGCCAGCAGCTTGGGACAGACGGGCTACACCTTC. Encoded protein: CASSLGQTGYTF.

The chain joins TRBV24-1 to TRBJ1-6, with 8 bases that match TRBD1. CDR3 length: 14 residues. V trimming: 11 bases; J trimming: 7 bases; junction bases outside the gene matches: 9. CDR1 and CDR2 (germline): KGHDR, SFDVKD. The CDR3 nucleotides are TGTGCCAACCCTTCCGGACAGGGCAATTCACCCCTCCACTTT. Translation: CANPSGQGNSPLHF.

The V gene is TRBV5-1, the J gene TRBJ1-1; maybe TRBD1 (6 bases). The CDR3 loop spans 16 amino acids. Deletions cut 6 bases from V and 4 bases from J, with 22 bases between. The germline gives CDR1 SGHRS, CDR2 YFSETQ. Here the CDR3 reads CASNRALGAFSTEAFF. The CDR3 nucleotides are TGCGCCAGCAATCGGGCTCTGGGGGCCTTTAGCACTGAAGCTTTCTTT.

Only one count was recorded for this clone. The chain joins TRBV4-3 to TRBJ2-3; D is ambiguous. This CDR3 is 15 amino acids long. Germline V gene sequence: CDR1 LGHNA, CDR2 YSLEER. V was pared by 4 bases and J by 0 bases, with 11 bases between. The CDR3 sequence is CASSRELRSTDTQYF. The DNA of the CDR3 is TGCGCCAGCAGCCGAGAGCTACGGAGCACAGATACGCAGTATTTT.

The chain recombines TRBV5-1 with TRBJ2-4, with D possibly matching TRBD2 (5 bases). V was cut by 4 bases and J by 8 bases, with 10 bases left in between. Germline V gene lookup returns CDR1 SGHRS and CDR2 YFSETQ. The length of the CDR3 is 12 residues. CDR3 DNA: TGCGCCAGCAGCGCTGGAGCGGACATTCAGTACTTC. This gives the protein CASSAGADIQYF.

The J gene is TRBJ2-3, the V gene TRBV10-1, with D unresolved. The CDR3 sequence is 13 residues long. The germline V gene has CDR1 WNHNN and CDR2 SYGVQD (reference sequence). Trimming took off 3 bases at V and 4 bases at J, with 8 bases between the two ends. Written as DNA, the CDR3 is TGCGCCAGCAGTGAAGGTCAGGCAGATACGCAGTATTTT. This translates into CASSEGQADTQYF.

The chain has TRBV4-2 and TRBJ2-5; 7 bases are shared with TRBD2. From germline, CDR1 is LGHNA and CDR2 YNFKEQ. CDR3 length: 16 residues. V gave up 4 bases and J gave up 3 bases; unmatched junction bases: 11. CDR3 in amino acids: CASSPLGSRGEETQYF. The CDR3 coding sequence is TGTGCCAGCAGCCCCCTAGGATCTCGGGGGGAAGAGACCCAGTACTTC.

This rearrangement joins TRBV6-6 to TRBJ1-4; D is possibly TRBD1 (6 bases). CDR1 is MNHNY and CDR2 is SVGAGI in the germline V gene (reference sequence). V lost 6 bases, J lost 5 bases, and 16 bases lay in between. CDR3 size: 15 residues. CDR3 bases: TGTGCCAGCAGACTCACAGGGTACCCCAATGAAAAACTGTTTTTT. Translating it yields CASRLTGYPNEKLFF.

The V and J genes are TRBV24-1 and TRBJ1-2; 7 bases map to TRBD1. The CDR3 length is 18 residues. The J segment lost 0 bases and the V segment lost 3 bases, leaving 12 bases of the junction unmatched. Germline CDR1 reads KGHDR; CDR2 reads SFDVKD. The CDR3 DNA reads TGTGCCACCAGTGATGAAGAATATCACAGGGGATCTAACTATGGCTACACCTTC. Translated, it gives CATSDEEYHRGSNYGYTF.

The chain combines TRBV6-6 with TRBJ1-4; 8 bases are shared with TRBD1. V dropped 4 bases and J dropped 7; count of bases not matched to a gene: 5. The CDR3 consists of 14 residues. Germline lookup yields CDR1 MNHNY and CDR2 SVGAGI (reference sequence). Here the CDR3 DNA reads TGTGCCAGCAGTTTGGGACAGGTCGGTGAAAAACTGTTTTTT. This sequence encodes CASSLGQVGEKLFF.

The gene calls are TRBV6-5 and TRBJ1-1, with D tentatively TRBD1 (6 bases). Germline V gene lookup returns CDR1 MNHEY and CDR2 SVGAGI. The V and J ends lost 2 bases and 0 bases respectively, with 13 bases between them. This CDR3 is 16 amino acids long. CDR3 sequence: CASSYGRGGMNTEAFF. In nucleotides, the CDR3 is TGTGCCAGCAGTTACGGTCGAGGGGGAATGAACACTGAAGCTTTCTTT.

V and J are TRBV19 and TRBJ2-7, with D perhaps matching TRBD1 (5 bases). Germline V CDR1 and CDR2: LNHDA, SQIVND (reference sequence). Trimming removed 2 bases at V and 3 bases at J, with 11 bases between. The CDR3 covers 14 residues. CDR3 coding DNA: TGTGCCAGTAGTATAAAGGGGTACGGCTACGAGCAGTACTTC. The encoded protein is CASSIKGYGYEQYF.

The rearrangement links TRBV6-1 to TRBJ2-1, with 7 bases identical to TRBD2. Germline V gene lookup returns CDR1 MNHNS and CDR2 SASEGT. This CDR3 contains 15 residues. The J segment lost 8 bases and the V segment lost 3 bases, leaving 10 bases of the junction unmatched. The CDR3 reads CASSDDKAGIDEQFF. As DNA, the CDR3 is TGTGCCAGCAGTGACGACAAAGCGGGGATCGATGAGCAGTTCTTC.

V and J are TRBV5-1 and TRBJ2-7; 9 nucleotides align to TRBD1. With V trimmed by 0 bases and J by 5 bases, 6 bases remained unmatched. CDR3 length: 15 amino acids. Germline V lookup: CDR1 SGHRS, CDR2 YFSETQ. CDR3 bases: TGCGCCAGCAGCTTGGCGGGACAGGGAAGGGACGAGCAGTACGTC. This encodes CASSLAGQGRDEQYV.

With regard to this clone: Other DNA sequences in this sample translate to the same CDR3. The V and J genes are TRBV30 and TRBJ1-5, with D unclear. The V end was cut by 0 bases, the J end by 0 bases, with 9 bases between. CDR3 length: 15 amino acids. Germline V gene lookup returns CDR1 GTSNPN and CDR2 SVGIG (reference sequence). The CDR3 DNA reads TGTGCCTGGAGTGTATTAGGAGGTAGCAATCAGCCCCAGCATTTT. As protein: CAWSVLGGSNQPQHF.

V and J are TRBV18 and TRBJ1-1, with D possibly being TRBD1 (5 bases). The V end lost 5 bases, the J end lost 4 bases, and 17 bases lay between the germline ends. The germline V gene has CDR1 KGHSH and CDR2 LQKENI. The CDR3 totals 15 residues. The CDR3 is CASSRGGVFSTEAFF. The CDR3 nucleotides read TGTGCCAGCTCAAGGGGAGGAGTGTTTAGCACTGAAGCTTTCTTT.

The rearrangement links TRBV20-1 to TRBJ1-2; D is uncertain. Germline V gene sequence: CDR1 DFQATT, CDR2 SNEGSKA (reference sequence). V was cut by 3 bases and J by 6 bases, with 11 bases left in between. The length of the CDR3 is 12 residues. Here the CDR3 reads CSASGETNGYTF. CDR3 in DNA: TGCAGTGCTAGTGGGGAGACCAATGGCTACACCTTC.

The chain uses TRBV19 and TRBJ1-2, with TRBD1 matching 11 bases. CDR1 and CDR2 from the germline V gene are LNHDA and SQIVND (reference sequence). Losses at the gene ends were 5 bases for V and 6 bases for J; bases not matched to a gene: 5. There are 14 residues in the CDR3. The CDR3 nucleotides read TGTGCCAGTAGTTCTCGGACAGGGGGCAATGGCTACACCTTC. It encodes CASSSRTGGNGYTF.

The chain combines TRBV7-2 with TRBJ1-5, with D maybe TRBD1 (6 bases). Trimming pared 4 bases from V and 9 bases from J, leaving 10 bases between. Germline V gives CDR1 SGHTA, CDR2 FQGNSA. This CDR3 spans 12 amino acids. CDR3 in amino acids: CASSSLGAPQHF. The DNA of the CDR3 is TGTGCCAGCAGCTCTTTGGGGGCGCCCCAGCATTTT. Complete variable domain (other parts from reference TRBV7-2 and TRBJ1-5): GAGVSQSPSNKVTEKGKDVELRCDPISGHTALYWYRQSLGQGLEFLIYFQGNSAPDKSGLPSDRFSAERTGGSVSTLTIQRTQQEDSAVYLCASSSLGAPQHFGDGTRLSIL.

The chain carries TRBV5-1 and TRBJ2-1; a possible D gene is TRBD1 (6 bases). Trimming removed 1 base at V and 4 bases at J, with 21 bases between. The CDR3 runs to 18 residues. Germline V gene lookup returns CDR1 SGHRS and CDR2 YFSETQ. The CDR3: CASSLITVQGNLYNEQFF. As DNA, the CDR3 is TGCGCCAGCAGCTTGATAACAGTACAGGGTAACCTTTACAATGAGCAGTTCTTC.

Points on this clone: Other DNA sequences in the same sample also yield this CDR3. Written as DNA, the CDR3 is TGCGCCAGCAGTAGGACAGGGGCGTTGAACACCGGGGAGCTGTTTTTT. It encodes CASSRTGALNTGELFF. The rearrangement joins TRBV10-1 to TRBJ2-2, with 9 bases identical to TRBD1. With V trimmed by 5 bases and J by 1 base, 5 bases remained unmatched. Germline V lookup: CDR1 WNHNN, CDR2 SYGVQD (reference sequence). This CDR3 spans 16 amino acids.

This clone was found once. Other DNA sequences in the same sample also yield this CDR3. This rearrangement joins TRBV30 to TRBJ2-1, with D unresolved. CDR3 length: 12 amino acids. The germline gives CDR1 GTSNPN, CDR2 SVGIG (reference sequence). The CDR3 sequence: CALGEAYNEQFF. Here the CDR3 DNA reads TGTGCTCTCGGAGAAGCTTACAATGAGCAGTTCTTC.

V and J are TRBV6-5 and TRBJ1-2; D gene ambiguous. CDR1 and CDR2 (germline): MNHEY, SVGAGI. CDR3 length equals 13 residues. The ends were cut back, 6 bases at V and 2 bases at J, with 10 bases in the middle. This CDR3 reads CASRDTVNYGYTF. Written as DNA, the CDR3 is TGTGCCAGCAGGGATACAGTCAACTATGGCTACACCTTC.

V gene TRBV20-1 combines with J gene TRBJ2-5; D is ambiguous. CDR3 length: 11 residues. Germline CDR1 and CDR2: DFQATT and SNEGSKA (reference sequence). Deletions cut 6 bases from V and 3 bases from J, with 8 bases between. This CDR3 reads CSATQEETQYF. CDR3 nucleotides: TGCAGTGCCACCCAGGAAGAGACCCAGTACTTC.